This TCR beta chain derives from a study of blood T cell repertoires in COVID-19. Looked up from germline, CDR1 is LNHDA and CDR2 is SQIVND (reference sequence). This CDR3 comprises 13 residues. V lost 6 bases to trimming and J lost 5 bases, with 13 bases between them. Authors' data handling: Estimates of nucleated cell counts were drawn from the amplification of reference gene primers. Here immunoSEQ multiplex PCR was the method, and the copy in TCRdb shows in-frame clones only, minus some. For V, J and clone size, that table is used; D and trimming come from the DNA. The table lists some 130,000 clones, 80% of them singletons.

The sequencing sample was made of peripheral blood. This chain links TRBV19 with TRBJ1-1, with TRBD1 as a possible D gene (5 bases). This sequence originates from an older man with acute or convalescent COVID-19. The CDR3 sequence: CASSLSGRTEAFF. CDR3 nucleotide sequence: TGTGCCAGTAGCCTATCAGGGAGGACTGAAGCTTTCTTT.